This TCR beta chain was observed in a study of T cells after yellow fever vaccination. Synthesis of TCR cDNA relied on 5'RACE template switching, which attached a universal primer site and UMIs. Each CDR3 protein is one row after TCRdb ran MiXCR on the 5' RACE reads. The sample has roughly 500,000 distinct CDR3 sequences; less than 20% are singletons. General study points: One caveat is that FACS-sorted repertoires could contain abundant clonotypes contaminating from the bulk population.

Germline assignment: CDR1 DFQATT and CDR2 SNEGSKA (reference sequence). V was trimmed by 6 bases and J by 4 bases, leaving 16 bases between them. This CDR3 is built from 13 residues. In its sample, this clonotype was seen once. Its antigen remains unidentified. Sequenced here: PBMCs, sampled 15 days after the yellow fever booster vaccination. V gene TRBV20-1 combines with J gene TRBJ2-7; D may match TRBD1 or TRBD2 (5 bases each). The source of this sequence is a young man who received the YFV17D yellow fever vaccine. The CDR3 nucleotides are TGCAGTGCAACTCCGGGGCCCGCTTACGAGCAGTACTTC. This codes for CSATPGPAYEQYF.